The 24 T cell receptor beta chains below were found in one sample sequenced in a study of response to subunit inactivated influenza vaccine. TCRdb recomputed calls from the RT-PCR reads with MiXCR, one row per CDR3 protein. The data hold roughly 700,000 distinct CDR3 sequences, with approximately 13% observed a single time. Source: PBMCs from blood, taken roughly 15 days before vaccination. These receptors were obtained from a man aged 50 to 59 who received an inactivated influenza vaccine.

The chain uses TRBV2 and TRBJ1-5; 11 bases map to TRBD1. Per the germline V gene, CDR1 is SNHLY and CDR2 is FYNNEI. There are 14 residues in the CDR3. J gave up 6 bases and V 7 bases, and 5 bases lay outside the gene matches. In DNA form, the CDR3 reads TGTGCCAGCACCTGGGACAGGGGGGGTCAGCCCCAGCATTTT. Amino acid sequence: CASTWDRGGQPQHF. Looking up the rest from reference TRBV2 and TRBJ1-5 gives the full variable domain: EPEVTQTPSHQVTQMGQEVILRCVPISNHLYFYWYRQILGQKVEFLVSFYNNEISEKSEIFDDQFSVERPDGSNFTLKIRSTKLEDSAMYFCASTWDRGGQPQHFGDGTRLSIL.

The sample holds many counts of this clonotype. This chain links TRBV12-3 or TRBV12-4 with TRBJ2-1; TRBD1 or TRBD2 may be the D gene (6 bases each). With 7 bases removed from V and 7 bases from J, the gap between germline ends came to 17 bases. This CDR3 is 14 amino acids long. CDR3: CASTWRGAENEQFF. The CDR3 region has the DNA TGTGCCAGCACCTGGAGGGGGGCGGAAAATGAGCAGTTCTTC.

V gene TRBV18 combines with J gene TRBJ2-3; D is uncertain. CDR3 length: 15 residues. CDR1 is KGHSH and CDR2 is LQKENI in the germline V gene. Trimming removed 3 bases at V and 0 bases at J, with 10 bases between. The CDR3 DNA follows: TGTGCCAGCTCACCGTTGCCAGCGAGCACAGATACGCAGTATTTT. Amino acid sequence: CASSPLPASTDTQYF.

V usage is TRBV5-1 and J usage is TRBJ2-2, with 10 bases that match TRBD2. The CDR3 sequence is 15 residues long. Germline trimming cut 3 bases from V and 7 bases from J; bases unmatched to any gene: 6. CDR1 is SGHRS, CDR2 YFSETQ, per germline. The CDR3 loop reads CASSSTGTSVGELFF. CDR3 coding DNA: TGCGCCAGCAGCTCGACCGGGACTAGCGTCGGGGAGCTGTTTTTT.

V gene TRBV15 combines with J gene TRBJ2-2, with a weak D call TRBD2 (5 bases). The V and J ends lost 5 bases and 7 bases respectively, with 8 bases between them. CDR3 length: 12 amino acids. Germline loops: CDR1 LNHNV, CDR2 YYDKDF (reference sequence). The CDR3 protein is CATSAGHGELFF. The CDR3 bases are TGTGCCACCAGCGCGGGCCACGGGGAGCTGTTTTTT.

The V call is TRBV10-3, the J call TRBJ2-7; 10 positions agree with TRBD1. CDR3 size: 14 residues. J was trimmed by 2 bases and V by 6 bases; bases with no gene match: 4. In germline, CDR1 is ENHRY, CDR2 SYGVKD. The DNA for the CDR3 is TGTGCCATCAGATCCGGGACAGGGGCCTACGAGCAGTACTTC. Amino acid sequence: CAIRSGTGAYEQYF.

This clonotype was detected ten times or more. The rearrangement uses TRBV12-3 or TRBV12-4 and TRBJ2-1, with 13 bases identical to TRBD2. The CDR3 runs 13 residues. V lost 2 bases and J lost 14; bases outside the gene matches: 3. The CDR3 loop is CASSLSLAGGEFF. The CDR3 coding sequence is TGTGCCAGCAGTTTATCACTAGCGGGAGGGGAGTTCTTC.

The V call is TRBV10-3, the J call TRBJ1-1; 7 nucleotides match TRBD1. The CDR3 is 16 residues long. Germline-derived CDR1 and CDR2 are ENHRY and SYGVKD. Trimming cost V 4 bases and J 0 bases; bases outside gene matches: 8. This CDR3 is CAISALGGSMNTEAFF. The DNA of the CDR3 is TGTGCCATCAGTGCCCTAGGGGGCTCTATGAACACTGAAGCTTTCTTT.

This chain uses TRBV5-1 with TRBJ2-3; 9 positions agree with TRBD2. The germline gives CDR1 SGHRS, CDR2 YFSETQ. There are 14 residues in the CDR3. The ends lost 3 bases at V and 2 bases at J; junction bases unmatched: 1. The CDR3 DNA sequence: TGCGCCAGCAGCTGGACTAGCGCCACAGATACGCAGTATTTT. This sequence encodes CASSWTSATDTQYF.

The rearrangement links TRBV9 to TRBJ2-2; D call uncertain. V lost 2 bases and J 2 bases, leaving 13 bases between the germline ends. Germline-derived CDR1 and CDR2 are SGDLS and YYNGEE. This CDR3 comprises 16 residues. CDR3 coding DNA: TGTGCCAGCAGCGTTGGGCCGTCCCTAAACACCGGGGAGCTGTTTTTT. As protein: CASSVGPSLNTGELFF.

Turning to this clonotype: At one end, the junction sequence differs from germline, possibly due to a read error. The rearrangement uses TRBV28 and TRBJ1-1; D is ambiguous. The length of the CDR3 is 13 residues. The germline CDR1 and CDR2 sequences are MDHEN and SYDVKM. The chain's CDR3 is CASARAGNAEAFF. DNA of the CDR3: TGTGCCAGCGCCCGCGCGGGGAACGCTGAAGCTTTCTTT. Variable domain in full (rest from reference TRBV28 and TRBJ1-1): DVKVTQSSRYLVKRTGEKVFLECVQDMDHENMFWYRQDPGLGLRLIYFSYDVKMKEKGDIPEGYSVSREKKERFSLILESASTNQTSMYLCASARAGNAEAFFGQGTRLTVV.

This clonotype was counted only a few times. The chain combines TRBV2 with TRBJ2-1, with D possibly being TRBD2 (5 bases). V was cut by 10 bases and J by 0 bases, with 19 bases left in between. Germline CDR1 SNHLY, CDR2 FYNNEI. The CDR3 runs 16 residues. For the CDR3, the DNA is TGTGCCACCCTCCGAACTAGTGCAAGCTCCTACAATGAGCAGTTCTTC. Encoded protein: CATLRTSASSYNEQFF.

The chain links TRBV30 to TRBJ2-3, with TRBD2 identical over 8 bases. The germline CDR1 and CDR2 sequences are GTSNPN and SVGIG (reference sequence). Trimming at V came to 0 bases and at J to 6 bases, leaving 8 bases not matched to a gene. The CDR3 spans 15 residues. CDR3 sequence: CAWSVLGRASDTQYF. The CDR3 DNA follows: TGTGCCTGGAGTGTACTCGGGAGGGCCTCTGATACGCAGTATTTT. The complete variable domain, with remaining parts taken from reference TRBV30 and TRBJ2-3, reads SQTIHQWPATLVQPVGSPLSLECTVEGTSNPNLYWYRQAAGRGLQLLFYSVGIGQISSEVPQNLSASRPQDRQFILSSKKLLLSDSGFYLCAWSVLGRASDTQYFGPGTRLTVL.

In its sample, this clonotype was seen a few times. J is TRBJ2-7 and V is TRBV6-2 or TRBV6-3; D possibly corresponds to TRBD2 (5 bases). The CDR3 spans 12 residues. Germline V gene sequence: CDR1 MNHEY, CDR2 SVGEGT. V was trimmed by 5 bases and J by 9 bases, leaving 14 bases between them. The CDR3 coding sequence is TGTGCCAGCAGTCCACGCCGGACTCCGCAGTACTTC. Its protein is CASSPRRTPQYF.

J is TRBJ1-3 and V is TRBV3-1; possible D gene TRBD1, 6 bases. The CDR3 spans 15 residues. V was trimmed by 4 bases and J by 2 bases, leaving 12 bases between them. Germline CDR1 LGHDT, CDR2 YNNKEL (reference sequence). CDR3 sequence reads: CASSLVYRAGNTIYF. The CDR3 nucleotides read TGTGCCAGCAGCCTAGTTTACAGGGCTGGAAACACCATATATTTT.

This clonotype was detected only a few times. J is TRBJ2-1 and V is TRBV5-8; no firm D call. The CDR3 spans 14 residues. Germline loops: CDR1 SGHTS, CDR2 YDEGEE. Trimming took 2 bases from V and 5 from J, leaving 11 bases between them. Written as DNA, the CDR3 is TGTGCCAGCAGCTTCTCCCCCCGGGACAATGAGCAGTTCTTC. This translates into CASSFSPRDNEQFF.

The chain employs TRBV11-2 and TRBJ2-7; tentative D call: TRBD1 (6 bases). The CDR3 runs to 16 residues. Trimming took off 5 bases at V and 1 base at J, with 18 bases between the two ends. Germline-derived CDR1 and CDR2 are SGHAT and FQNNGV. This CDR3 reads CASSDYQGGRSYEQYF. The CDR3 coding sequence is TGTGCCAGCAGCGACTATCAAGGGGGTCGGTCCTACGAGCAGTACTTC. Drawing the rest from reference TRBV11-2 and TRBJ2-7, the complete variable domain is EAGVAQSPRYKIIEKRQSVAFWCNPISGHATLYWYQQILGQGPKLLIQFQNNGVVDDSQLPKDRFSAERLKGVDSTLKIQPAKLEDSAVYLCASSDYQGGRSYEQYFGPGTRLTVT.

This clonotype was detected a few times. V and J are TRBV13 and TRBJ2-7; 8 nucleotides match TRBD2. V was pared by 5 bases and J by 3 bases, with 6 bases of the junction left unmatched. CDR1 and CDR2 (germline): PRHDT, FYEKMQ (reference sequence). This CDR3 region has 14 residues. The CDR3 DNA sequence: TGTGCCAGCAGCGTCGGGACTAGAAGCTACGAGCAGTACTTC. Its translation is CASSVGTRSYEQYF.

The V gene is TRBV2, the J gene TRBJ1-1; 8 positions agree with TRBD1. Germline V CDR1 and CDR2: SNHLY, FYNNEI. This CDR3 is 14 amino acids long. The ends lost 5 bases at V and 3 bases at J; junction bases unmatched: 5. This chain's CDR3 is CASSIRGRDTEAFF. The CDR3 bases are TGTGCCAGCAGTATCAGGGGGCGCGACACTGAAGCTTTCTTT.

The rearrangement uses TRBV4-3 and TRBJ2-5, with 10 nucleotides matching TRBD2. The CDR3 has 14 residues. Trimming removed 0 bases from V and 5 bases from J; junction bases left unmatched: 0. Germline V gene lookup returns CDR1 LGHNA and CDR2 YSLEER. The CDR3 here is CASSQEAGGETQYF. CDR3 sequence (DNA): TGCGCCAGCAGCCAAGAAGCGGGAGGGGAGACCCAGTACTTC.

This clonotype was counted between two and nine times. The V and J genes are TRBV2 and TRBJ2-7, with a tentative D call TRBD1 (6 bases). The CDR3 runs to 14 residues. V lost 0 bases to trimming and J lost 4 bases, with 10 bases between them. Germline V gene sequence: CDR1 SNHLY, CDR2 FYNNEI. In nucleotides, the CDR3 is TGTGCCAGCAGTGAAGCCAACAGGGTTTACGAGCAGTACTTC. Its translation: CASSEANRVYEQYF.

The chain recombines TRBV3-1 with TRBJ2-2; D is perhaps TRBD1 (5 bases). The V gene lost 1 base and the J gene lost 7 bases, with 19 bases spanning the gap. Looked up from germline, CDR1 is LGHDT and CDR2 is YNNKEL (reference sequence). The CDR3 runs 17 residues. The CDR3 bases are TGTGCCAGCAGCCAAGGGTTGCTAGACCTTAGGGGCGGGGAGCTGTTTTTT. This encodes CASSQGLLDLRGGELFF.

The sample holds a few counts of this clonotype. CDR3 loop: CASSTSSGGGNEQFF. The CDR3 bases are TGTGCCAGCAGCACTTCTAGCGGGGGGGGAAATGAGCAGTTCTTC. The gene calls are TRBV11-2 and TRBJ2-1; 12 bases agree with TRBD2. V lost 5 bases to trimming and J lost 7 bases; unmatched junction nucleotides: 6. The CDR3 runs 15 residues. Germline V CDR1 and CDR2: SGHAT, FQNNGV. The full variable domain, its missing parts supplied by reference TRBV11-2 and TRBJ2-1, is EAGVAQSPRYKIIEKRQSVAFWCNPISGHATLYWYQQILGQGPKLLIQFQNNGVVDDSQLPKDRFSAERLKGVDSTLKIQPAKLEDSAVYLCASSTSSGGGNEQFFGPGTRLTVL.

The chain employs TRBV28 and TRBJ2-1; 14 positions match TRBD2. Losses at the gene ends were 6 bases for V and 5 bases for J; bases not matched to a gene: 6. Germline CDR1 reads MDHEN; CDR2 reads SYDVKM. This CDR3 is 16 amino acids long. The CDR3 bases are TGTGCCAGCAGAAAGGGACTAGCGGGAGCCCACAATGAGCAGTTCTTC. This translates into CASRKGLAGAHNEQFF.